The rows below give T cell receptor beta chains drawn from one sample of a study of cytomegalovirus exposure and HLA in healthy donors. The data were produced by immunoSEQ multiplex PCR, yet TCRdb's version contains in-frame clones alone and is incomplete. The sample lists 120,000 or so clones; roughly four fifths were seen once. Input material: PBMCs. These receptors came from a man aged 18 to 29 in good health and CMV-seronegative. Each CDR3 is given with its conserved first and last residue. The D gene is left open where the match is weak. The size of a clone is reported for some rows only, either as once, few or many, or as a class for expanded clones.

D: .
J: TRBJ2-5
V: TRBV5-1
size: .
CDR3: CASSLGVSGGQETQYF
DNA: TGCGCCAGCAGCTTGGGGGTTTCTGGGGGGCAAGAGACCCAGTACTTC

D: TRBD1
J: TRBJ2-2
V: TRBV27
size: once
CDR3: CASSTTTGVGTGELFF
DNA: TGTGCCAGCAGTACCACGACAGGGGTGGGCACCGGGGAGCTGTTTTTT

D: .
J: TRBJ2-7
V: TRBV2
size: .
CDR3: CASRSEPGREQYF
DNA: TGTGCCAGCAGGAGTGAACCGGGTCGGGAGCAGTACTTC

D: TRBD2
J: TRBJ2-1
V: TRBV7-2
size: .
CDR3: CASSSGLVSYNEQFF
DNA: TGTGCCAGCAGCTCCGGACTAGTTTCCTACAATGAGCAGTTCTTC

D: .
J: TRBJ2-7
V: TRBV10-3
size: .
CDR3: CAIGPGRDEQYF
DNA: TGTGCCATCGGCCCGGGGAGAGACGAGCAGTACTTC

D: .
J: TRBJ2-7
V: TRBV27
size: few
CDR3: CASSLYPGAYEQYF
DNA: TGTGCCAGCAGTTTATATCCGGGGGCCTACGAGCAGTACTTC

D: .
J: TRBJ1-5
V: TRBV4-1
size: .
CDR3: CASSQDWASGRGGNQPQHF
DNA: TGCGCCAGCAGCCAAGATTGGGCGAGCGGCAGGGGAGGCAATCAGCCCCAGCATTTT

D: TRBD1
J: TRBJ1-2
V: TRBV7-9
size: .
CDR3: CSSSPGQTPNYGYTF
DNA: TGTTCCAGCAGCCCGGGACAGACCCCTAACTATGGCTACACCTTC

D: TRBD1
J: TRBJ1-2
V: TRBV6-5
size: .
CDR3: CASSSTPGQGKGYTF
DNA: TGTGCCAGCAGTTCCACCCCGGGACAGGGGAAAGGCTACACCTTC

D: .
J: TRBJ1-6
V: TRBV6-5
size: .
CDR3: CASSYSTQGWDSPLHF
DNA: TGTGCCAGCAGTTACTCGACTCAGGGTTGGGATTCACCCCTCCACTTT

D: .
J: TRBJ2-7
V: TRBV2
size: .
CDR3: CASSVGGSSYEQYF
DNA: TGTGCCAGCAGTGTCGGGGGAAGCTCCTACGAGCAGTACTTC

D: .
J: TRBJ1-2
V: TRBV27
size: .
CDR3: CASSFSGIYGYTF
DNA: TGTGCCAGCAGTTTTTCGGGGATCTATGGCTACACCTTC

D: TRBD2
J: TRBJ2-2
V: TRBV9
size: .
CDR3: CASSVPSGGGTGELFF
DNA: TGTGCCAGCAGCGTACCTAGCGGGGGGGGCACCGGGGAGCTGTTTTTT

D: .
J: TRBJ2-3
V: TRBV9
size: .
CDR3: CASNSGLTDTQYF
DNA: TGTGCCAGCAACAGCGGCCTCACAGATACGCAGTATTTT

D: TRBD1
J: TRBJ1-1
V: TRBV27
size: .
CDR3: CASSGQGDTEAFF
DNA: TGTGCCAGCTCTGGACAGGGGGACACTGAAGCTTTCTTT

D: .
J: TRBJ2-3
V: TRBV7-2
size: .
CDR3: CASSWPPDTQYF
DNA: TGTGCCAGCAGCTGGCCCCCAGATACGCAGTATTTT

D: .
J: TRBJ2-7
V: TRBV9
size: .
CDR3: CASSVGTATYEQYF
DNA: TGTGCCAGCAGCGTAGGGACAGCCACCTACGAGCAGTACTTC

D: .
J: TRBJ2-1
V: TRBV18
size: .
CDR3: CASSPNLAGANEQFF
DNA: TGTGCCAGCTCACCAAACCTAGCTGGAGCCAATGAGCAGTTCTTC

D: .
J: TRBJ2-1
V: TRBV20-1
size: .
CDR3: CSARVGEQFF
DNA: TGCAGTGCTAGAGTGGGCGAGCAGTTCTTC

D: TRBD2
J: TRBJ2-3
V: TRBV7-6
size: .
CDR3: CASSWGGLTDTQYF
DNA: TGTGCCAGCAGCTGGGGGGGTCTCACAGATACGCAGTATTTT

D: TRBD1
J: TRBJ1-2
V: TRBV7-9
size: .
CDR3: CASSSPGQTFNYGYTF
DNA: TGTGCCAGCAGCTCCCCGGGACAGACTTTTAACTATGGCTACACCTTC

D: TRBD1
J: TRBJ2-3
V: TRBV2
size: .
CDR3: CASSDLDRAATDTQYF
DNA: TGTGCCAGCAGTGACTTGGACAGGGCAGCCACAGATACGCAGTATTTT

D: .
J: TRBJ1-4
V: TRBV6-1
size: .
CDR3: CASSDSLVNWLDKLFF
DNA: TGTGCCAGCAGTGATTCCCTGGTGAACTGGCTAGATAAACTGTTTTTT

D: TRBD2
J: TRBJ2-3
V: TRBV7-2
size: .
CDR3: CASSLSGGLSTDTQYF
DNA: TGTGCCAGCAGCTTAAGCGGGGGCCTGAGCACAGATACGCAGTATTTT

D: TRBD1
J: TRBJ2-3
V: TRBV15
size: .
CDR3: CATSGPTGADPDTQYF
DNA: TGTGCCACCAGCGGACCGACAGGGGCCGATCCAGATACGCAGTATTTT

D: .
J: TRBJ1-6
V: TRBV5-1
size: .
CDR3: CASSSGPEGSPLHF
DNA: TGCGCCAGCAGCTCGGGCCCCGAGGGTTCACCCCTCCACTTT

D: .
J: TRBJ1-1
V: TRBV6-6
size: .
CDR3: CASSYQKNTEAFF
DNA: TGTGCCAGCAGTTACCAGAAGAACACTGAAGCTTTCTTT